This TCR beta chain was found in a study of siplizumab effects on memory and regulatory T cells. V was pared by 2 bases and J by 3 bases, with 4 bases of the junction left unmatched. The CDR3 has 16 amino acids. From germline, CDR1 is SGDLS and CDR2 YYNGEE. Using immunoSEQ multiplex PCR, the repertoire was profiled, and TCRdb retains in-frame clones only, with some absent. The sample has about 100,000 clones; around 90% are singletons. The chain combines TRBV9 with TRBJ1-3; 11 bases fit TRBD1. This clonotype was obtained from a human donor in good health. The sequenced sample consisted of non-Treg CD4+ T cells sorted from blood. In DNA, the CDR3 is TGTGCCAGCAGCGTTGGACAGGGGGCGTTTGGAAACACCATATATTTT. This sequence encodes CASSVGQGAFGNTIYF.